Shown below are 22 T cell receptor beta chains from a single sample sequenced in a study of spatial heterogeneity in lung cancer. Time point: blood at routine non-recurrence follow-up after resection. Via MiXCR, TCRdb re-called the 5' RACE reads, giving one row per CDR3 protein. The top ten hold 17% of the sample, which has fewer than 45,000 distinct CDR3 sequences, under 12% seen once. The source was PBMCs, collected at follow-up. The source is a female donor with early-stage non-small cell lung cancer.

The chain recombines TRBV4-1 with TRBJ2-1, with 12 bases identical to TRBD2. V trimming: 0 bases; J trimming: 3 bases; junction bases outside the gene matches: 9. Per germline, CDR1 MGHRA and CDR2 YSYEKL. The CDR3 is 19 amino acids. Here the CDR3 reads CASSQDGLLAGGYYNEQFF. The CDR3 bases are TGCGCCAGCAGCCAAGATGGGCTACTAGCGGGAGGTTACTACAATGAGCAGTTCTTC.

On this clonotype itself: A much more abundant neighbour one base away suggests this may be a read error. The CDR3, as DNA: TGTGCCAACAGCATGACAGGCTACGAGCAGTACTTC. Translating it yields CANSMTGYEQYF. The rearrangement links TRBV2 to TRBJ2-7, with D possibly matching TRBD1 (6 bases). CDR1 and CDR2 from the germline V gene are SNHLY and FYNNEI. Trimming removed 10 bases from V and 3 bases from J, with 13 bases in between. This CDR3 region has 12 residues.

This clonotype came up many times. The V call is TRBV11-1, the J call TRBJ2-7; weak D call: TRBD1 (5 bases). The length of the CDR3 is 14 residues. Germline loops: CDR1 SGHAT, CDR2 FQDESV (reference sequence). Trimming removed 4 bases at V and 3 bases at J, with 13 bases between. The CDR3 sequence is CASSYSGQGYEQYF. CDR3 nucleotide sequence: TGTGCCAGCAGCTATTCAGGGCAGGGCTACGAGCAGTACTTC.

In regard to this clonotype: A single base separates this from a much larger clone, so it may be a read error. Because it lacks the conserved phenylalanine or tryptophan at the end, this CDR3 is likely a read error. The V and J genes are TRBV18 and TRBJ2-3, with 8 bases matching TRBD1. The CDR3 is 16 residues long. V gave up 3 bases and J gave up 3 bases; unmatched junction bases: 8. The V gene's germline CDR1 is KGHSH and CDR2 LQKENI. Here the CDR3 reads CASSPPAGGLTDTQYL. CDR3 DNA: TGTGCCAGCTCACCCCCCGCAGGGGGCCTTACAGATACGCAGTATCTT.

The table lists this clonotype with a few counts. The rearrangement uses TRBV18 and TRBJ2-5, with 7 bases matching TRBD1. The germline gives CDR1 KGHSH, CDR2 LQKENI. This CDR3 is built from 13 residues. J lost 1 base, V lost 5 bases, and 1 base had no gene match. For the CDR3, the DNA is TGTGCCAGCTCAGGACAGGCCCAAGAGACCCAGTACTTC. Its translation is CASSGQAQETQYF.

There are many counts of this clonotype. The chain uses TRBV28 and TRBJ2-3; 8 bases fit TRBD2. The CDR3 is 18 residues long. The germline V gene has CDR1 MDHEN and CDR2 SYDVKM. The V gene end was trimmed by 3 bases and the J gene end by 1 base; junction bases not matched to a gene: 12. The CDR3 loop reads CASSFISISTSGTDTQYF. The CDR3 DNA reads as TGTGCCAGCAGTTTTATCTCCATTTCGACTAGCGGCACAGATACGCAGTATTTT. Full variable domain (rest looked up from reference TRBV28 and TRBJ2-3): DVKVTQSSRYLVKRTGEKVFLECVQDMDHENMFWYRQDPGLGLRLIYFSYDVKMKEKGDIPEGYSVSREKKERFSLILESASTNQTSMYLCASSFISISTSGTDTQYFGPGTRLTVL.

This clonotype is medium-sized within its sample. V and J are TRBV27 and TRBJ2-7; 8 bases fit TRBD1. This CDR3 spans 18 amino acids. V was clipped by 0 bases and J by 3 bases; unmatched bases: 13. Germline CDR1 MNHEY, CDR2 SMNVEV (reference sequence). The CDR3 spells CASSLSRSGTGGVYEQYF. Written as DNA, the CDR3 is TGTGCCAGCAGTTTATCTCGCTCCGGGACAGGAGGGGTCTACGAGCAGTACTTC.

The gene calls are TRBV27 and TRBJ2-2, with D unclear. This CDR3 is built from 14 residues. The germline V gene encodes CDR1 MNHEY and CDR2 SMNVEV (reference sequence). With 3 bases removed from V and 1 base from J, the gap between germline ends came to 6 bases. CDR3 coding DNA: TGTGCCAGCAGTTTGACGCAGAACACCGGGGAGCTGTTTTTT. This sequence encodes CASSLTQNTGELFF.

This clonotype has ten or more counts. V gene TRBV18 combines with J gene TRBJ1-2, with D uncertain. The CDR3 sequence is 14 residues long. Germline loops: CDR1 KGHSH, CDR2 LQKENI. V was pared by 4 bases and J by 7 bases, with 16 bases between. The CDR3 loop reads CASSRPEGAAGYTF. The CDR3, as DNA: TGTGCCAGCTCACGCCCGGAGGGAGCGGCTGGCTACACCTTC.

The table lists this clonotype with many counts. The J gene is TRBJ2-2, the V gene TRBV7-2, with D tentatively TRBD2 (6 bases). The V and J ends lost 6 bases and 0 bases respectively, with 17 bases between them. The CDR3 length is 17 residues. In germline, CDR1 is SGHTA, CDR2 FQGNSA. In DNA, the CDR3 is TGTGCCAGCAGTCCCGGGCCTCGCGGGGCGAACACCGGGGAGCTGTTTTTT. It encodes CASSPGPRGANTGELFF.

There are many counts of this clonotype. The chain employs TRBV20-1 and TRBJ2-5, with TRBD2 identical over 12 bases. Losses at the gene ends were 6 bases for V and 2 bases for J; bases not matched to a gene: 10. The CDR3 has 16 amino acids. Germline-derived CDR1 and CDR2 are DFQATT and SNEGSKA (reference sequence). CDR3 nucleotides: TGCAGTGCCGCCCCCCCTAGCGGGGGGGGACAAGAGACCCAGTACTTC. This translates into CSAAPPSGGGQETQYF.

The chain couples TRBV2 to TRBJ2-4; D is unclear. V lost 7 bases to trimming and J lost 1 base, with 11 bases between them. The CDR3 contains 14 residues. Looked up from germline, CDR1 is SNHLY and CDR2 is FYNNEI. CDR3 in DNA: TGTGCCAGCAACGGCGATGAGGCCAAAAACATTCAGTACTTC. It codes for CASNGDEAKNIQYF.

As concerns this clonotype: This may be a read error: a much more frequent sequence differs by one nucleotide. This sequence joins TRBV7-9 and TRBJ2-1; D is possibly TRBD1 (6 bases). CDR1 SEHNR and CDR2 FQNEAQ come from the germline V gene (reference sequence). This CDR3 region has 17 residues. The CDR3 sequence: CTSSSTGSESSYNEQFF. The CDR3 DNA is TGTACCAGCAGCTCAACAGGGTCGGAGAGCTCCTACAATGAGCAGTTCTTC. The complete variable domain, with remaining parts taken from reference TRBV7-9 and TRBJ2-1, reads DTGVSQNPRHKITKRGQNVTFRCDPISEHNRLYWYRQTLGQGPEFLTYFQNEAQLEKSRLLSDRFSAERPKGSFSTLEIQRTEQGDSAMYLCTSSSTGSESSYNEQFFGPGTRLTVL.

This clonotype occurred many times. The CDR3 loop is CASSFPLTGGGIEAFF. CDR3 coding DNA: TGTGCCAGCAGCTTTCCCCTGACAGGCGGAGGCATTGAAGCTTTCTTT. The chain employs TRBV7-6 and TRBJ1-1, with D possibly matching TRBD1 (6 bases). Germline CDR1 and CDR2: SGHVS and FNYEAQ. This CDR3 is 16 amino acids long. V gave up 3 bases and J gave up 7 bases, with 21 bases separating them.

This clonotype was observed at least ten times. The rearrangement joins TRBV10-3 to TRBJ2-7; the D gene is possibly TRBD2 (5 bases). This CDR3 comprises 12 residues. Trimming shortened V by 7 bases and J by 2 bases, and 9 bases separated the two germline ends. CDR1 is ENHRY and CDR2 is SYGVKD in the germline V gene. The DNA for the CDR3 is TGTGCCATCAATCGGGGAACCTACGAGCAGTACTTC. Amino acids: CAINRGTYEQYF.

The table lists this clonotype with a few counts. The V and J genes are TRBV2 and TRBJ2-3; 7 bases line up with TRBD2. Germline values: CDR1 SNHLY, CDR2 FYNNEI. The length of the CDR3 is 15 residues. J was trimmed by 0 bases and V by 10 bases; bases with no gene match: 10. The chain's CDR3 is CATLRGGSSTDTQYF. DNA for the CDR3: TGTGCCACCCTCCGCGGGGGATCTAGCACAGATACGCAGTATTTT.

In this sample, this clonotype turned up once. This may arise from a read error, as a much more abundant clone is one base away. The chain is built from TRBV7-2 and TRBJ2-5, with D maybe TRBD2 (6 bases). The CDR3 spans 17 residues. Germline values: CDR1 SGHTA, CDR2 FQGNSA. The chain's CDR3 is CANSRAASTSRKETQYF. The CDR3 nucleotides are TGTGCCAACAGCCGAGCGGCCTCGACTAGTAGGAAGGAGACCCAGTACTTC.

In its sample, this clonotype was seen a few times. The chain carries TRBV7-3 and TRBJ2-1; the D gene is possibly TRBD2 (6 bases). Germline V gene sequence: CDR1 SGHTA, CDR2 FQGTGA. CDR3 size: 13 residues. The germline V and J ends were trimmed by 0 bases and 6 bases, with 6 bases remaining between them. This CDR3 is CASSLTGGNEQFF. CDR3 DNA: TGTGCCAGCAGCTTAACGGGGGGCAATGAGCAGTTCTTC.

This chain's CDR3 is CATSDRSNQPQHF. In DNA form, the CDR3 reads TGTGCCACCAGTGATCGTAGCAATCAGCCCCAGCATTTT. The genes are TRBV24-1 and TRBJ1-5; D remains unclear. V was shortened by 3 bases and J by 0 bases, with 2 bases between the two germline ends. The length of the CDR3 is 13 residues. Per germline, CDR1 KGHDR and CDR2 SFDVKD.

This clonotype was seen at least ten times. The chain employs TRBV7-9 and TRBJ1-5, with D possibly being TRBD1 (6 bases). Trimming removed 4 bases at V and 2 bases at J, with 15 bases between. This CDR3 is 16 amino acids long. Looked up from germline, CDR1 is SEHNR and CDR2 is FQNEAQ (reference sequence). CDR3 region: CASSSGGGTGNQPQHF. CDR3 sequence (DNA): TGTGCCAGCAGCTCCGGCGGGGGCACTGGCAATCAGCCCCAGCATTTT. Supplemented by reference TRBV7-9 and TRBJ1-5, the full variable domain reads DTGVSQNPRHKITKRGQNVTFRCDPISEHNRLYWYRQTLGQGPEFLTYFQNEAQLEKSRLLSDRFSAERPKGSFSTLEIQRTEQGDSAMYLCASSSGGGTGNQPQHFGDGTRLSIL.

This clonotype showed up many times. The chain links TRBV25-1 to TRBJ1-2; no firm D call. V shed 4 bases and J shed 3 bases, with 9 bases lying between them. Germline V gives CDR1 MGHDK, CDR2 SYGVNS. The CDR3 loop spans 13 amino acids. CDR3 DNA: TGTGCCAGCAGTGTCCGGCGGGACTATGGCTACACCTTC. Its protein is CASSVRRDYGYTF.

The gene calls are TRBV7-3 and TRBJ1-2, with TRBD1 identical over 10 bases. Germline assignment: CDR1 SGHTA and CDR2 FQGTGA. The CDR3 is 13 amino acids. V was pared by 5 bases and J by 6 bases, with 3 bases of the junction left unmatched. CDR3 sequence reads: CASSLGTGDGYTF. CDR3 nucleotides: TGTGCCAGCAGCCTAGGGACAGGGGATGGCTACACCTTC.